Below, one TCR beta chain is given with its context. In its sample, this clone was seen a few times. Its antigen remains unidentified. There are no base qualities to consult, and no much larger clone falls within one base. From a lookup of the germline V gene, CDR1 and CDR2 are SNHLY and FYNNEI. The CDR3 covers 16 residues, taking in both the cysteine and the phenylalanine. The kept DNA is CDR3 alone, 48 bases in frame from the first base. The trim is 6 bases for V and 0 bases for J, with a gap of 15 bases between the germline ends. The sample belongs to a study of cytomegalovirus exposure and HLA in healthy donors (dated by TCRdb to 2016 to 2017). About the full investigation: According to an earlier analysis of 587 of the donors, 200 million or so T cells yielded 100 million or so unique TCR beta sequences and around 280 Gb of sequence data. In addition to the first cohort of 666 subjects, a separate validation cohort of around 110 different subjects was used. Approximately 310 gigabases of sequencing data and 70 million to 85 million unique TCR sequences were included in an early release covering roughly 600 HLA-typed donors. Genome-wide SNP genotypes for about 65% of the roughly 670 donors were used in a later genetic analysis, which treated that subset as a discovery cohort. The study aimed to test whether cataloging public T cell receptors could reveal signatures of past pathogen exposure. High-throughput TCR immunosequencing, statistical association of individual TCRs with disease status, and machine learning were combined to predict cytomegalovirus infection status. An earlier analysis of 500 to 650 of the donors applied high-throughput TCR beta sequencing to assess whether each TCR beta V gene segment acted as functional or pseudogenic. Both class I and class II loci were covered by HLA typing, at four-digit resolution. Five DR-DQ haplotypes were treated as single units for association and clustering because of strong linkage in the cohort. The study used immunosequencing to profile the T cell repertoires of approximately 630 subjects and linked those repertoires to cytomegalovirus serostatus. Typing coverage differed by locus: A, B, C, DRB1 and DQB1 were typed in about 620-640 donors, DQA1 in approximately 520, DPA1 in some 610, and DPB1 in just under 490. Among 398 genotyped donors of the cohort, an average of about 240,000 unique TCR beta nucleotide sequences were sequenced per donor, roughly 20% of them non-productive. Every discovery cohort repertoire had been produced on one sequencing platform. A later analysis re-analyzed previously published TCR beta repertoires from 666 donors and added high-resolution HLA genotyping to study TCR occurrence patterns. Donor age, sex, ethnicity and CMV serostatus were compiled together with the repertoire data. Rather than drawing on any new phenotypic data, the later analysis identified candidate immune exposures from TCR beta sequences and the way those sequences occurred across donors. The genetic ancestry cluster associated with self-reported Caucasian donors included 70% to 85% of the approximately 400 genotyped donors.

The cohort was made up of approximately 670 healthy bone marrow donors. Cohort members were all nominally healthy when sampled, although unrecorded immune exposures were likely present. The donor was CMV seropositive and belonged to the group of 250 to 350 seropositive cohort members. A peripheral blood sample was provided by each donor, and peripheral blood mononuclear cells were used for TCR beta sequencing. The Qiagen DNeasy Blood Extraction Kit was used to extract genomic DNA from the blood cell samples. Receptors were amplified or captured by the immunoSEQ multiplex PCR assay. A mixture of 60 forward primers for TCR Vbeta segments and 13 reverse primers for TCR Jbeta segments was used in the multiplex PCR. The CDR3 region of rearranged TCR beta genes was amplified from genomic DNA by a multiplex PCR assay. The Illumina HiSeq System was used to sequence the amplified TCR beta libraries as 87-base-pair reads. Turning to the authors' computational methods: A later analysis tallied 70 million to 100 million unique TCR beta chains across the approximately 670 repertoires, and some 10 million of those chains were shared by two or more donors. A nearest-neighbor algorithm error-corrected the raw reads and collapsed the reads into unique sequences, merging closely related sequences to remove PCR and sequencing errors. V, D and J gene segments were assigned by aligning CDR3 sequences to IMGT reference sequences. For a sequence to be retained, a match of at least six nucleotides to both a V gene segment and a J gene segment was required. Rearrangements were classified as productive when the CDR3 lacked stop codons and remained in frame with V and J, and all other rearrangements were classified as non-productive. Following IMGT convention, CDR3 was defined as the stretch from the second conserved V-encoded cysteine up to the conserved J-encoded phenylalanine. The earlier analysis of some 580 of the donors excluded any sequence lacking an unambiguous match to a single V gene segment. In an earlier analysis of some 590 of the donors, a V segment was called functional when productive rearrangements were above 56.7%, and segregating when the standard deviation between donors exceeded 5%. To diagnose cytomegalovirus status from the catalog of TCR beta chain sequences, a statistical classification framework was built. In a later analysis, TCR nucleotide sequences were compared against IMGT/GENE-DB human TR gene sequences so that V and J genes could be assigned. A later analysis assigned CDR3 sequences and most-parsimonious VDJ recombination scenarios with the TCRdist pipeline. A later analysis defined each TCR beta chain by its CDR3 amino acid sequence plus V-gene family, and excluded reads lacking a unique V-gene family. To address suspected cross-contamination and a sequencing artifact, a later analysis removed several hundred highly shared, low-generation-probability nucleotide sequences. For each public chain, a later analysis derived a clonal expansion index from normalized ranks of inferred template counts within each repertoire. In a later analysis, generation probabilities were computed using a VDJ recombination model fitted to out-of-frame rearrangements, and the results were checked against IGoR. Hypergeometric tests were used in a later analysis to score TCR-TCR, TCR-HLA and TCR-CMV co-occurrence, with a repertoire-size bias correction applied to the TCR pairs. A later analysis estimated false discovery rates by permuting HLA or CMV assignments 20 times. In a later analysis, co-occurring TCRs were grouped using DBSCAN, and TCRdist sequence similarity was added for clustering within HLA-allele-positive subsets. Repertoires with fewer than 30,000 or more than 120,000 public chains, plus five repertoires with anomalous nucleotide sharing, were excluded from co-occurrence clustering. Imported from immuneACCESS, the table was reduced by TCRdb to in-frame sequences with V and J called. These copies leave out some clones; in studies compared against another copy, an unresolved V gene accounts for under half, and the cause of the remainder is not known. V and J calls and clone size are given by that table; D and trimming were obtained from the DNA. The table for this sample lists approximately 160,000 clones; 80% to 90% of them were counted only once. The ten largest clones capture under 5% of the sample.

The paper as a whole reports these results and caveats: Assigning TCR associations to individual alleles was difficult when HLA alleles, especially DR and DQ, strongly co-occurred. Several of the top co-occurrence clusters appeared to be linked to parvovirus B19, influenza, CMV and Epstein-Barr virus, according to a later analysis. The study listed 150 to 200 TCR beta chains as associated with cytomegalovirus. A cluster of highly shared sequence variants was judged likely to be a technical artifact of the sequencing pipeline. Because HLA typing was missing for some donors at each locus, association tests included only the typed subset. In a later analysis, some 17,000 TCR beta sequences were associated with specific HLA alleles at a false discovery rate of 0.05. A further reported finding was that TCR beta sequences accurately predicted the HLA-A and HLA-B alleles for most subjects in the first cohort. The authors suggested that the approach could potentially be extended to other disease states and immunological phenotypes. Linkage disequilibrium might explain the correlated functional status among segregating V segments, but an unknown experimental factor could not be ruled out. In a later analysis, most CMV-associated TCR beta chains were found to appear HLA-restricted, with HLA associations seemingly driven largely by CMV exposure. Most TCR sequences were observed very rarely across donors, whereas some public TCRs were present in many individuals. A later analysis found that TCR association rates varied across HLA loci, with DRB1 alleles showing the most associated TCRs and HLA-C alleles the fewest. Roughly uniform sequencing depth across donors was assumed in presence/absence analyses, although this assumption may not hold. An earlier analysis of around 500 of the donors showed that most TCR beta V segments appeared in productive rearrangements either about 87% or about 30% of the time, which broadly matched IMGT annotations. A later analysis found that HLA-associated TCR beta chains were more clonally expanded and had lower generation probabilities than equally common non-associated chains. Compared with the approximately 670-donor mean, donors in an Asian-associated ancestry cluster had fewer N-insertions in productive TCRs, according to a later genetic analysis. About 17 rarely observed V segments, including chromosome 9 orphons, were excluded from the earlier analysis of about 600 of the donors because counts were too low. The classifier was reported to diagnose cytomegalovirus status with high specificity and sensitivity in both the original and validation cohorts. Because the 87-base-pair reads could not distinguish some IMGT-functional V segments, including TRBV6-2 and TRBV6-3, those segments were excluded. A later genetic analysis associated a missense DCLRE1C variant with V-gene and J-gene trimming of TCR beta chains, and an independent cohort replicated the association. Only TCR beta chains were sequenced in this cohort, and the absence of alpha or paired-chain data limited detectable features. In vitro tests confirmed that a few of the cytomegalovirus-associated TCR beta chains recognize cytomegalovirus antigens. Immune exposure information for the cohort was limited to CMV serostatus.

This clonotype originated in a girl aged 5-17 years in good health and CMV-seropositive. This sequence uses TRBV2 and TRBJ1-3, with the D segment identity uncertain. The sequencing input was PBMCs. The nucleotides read TGTGCCAGCAGCCCCCGGGGAACCCCCTCTGGAAACACCATATATTTT. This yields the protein CASSPRGTPSGNTIYF.